Listed below are T cell receptor beta chains from one sample, sequenced in a study of blood T cell repertoires in COVID-19. Profiling relied on immunoSEQ multiplex PCR, and the TCRdb table lists in-frame clones only, not all of them. The repertoire consists of around 290,000 clones, with around 89% occurring once and the leading ten covering around 2%. What was sequenced was PBMCs or T cells enriched from blood (not recorded which). These receptors were collected from an older woman in a cohort exposed to, infected with or recovered from COVID-19 (not recorded which). Each CDR3 is given with its conserved first and last residue. A D gene is named only where the DNA matches it firmly. Only some rows state a clone size, as once, few, many or a class for expanded clones.

-	TRBV10-2	-	13	TRBJ1-6	CASSESYSRSLHF	TGCGCCAGCAGTGAGTCCTACAGTCGATCCCTCCACTTT
TRBD2	TRBV27	-	17	TRBJ2-3	CASSPTGPREGTDTQYF	TGTGCCAGCAGTCCGACCGGGCCCCGGGAGGGCACAGATACGCAGTATTTT
TRBD1	TRBV28	-	18	TRBJ2-7	CASSPAQGAKGGHYEQYF	TGTGCCAGCAGTCCCGCCCAGGGGGCGAAGGGTGGGCACTACGAGCAGTACTTC
-	TRBV18	-	12	TRBJ1-5	CASSPIGQPQHF	TGTGCCAGCTCACCGATCGGTCAGCCCCAGCATTTT
TRBD1	TRBV3-1/TRBV3-2	few	14	TRBJ1-5	CASSQGQGSQPQHF	TGTGCCAGCAGCCAGGGACAGGGTTCTCAGCCCCAGCATTTT
-	TRBV27	-	13	TRBJ2-3	CASSYRATDTQYF	TGTGCCAGCAGTTACCGAGCCACAGATACGCAGTATTTT
-	TRBV5-1	once	14	TRBJ1-4	CASSFGGRNEKLFF	TGCGCCAGCAGCTTCGGCGGGAGGAATGAAAAACTGTTTTTT
TRBD2	TRBV5-1	-	16	TRBJ2-7	CASSWGLAGLSYEQYF	TGCGCCAGCAGCTGGGGACTAGCGGGACTTTCCTACGAGCAGTACTTC
TRBD2	TRBV5-1	-	15	TRBJ2-4	CASSLSPGGENIQYF	TGCGCCAGCAGCTTGTCTCCGGGAGGGGAAAACATTCAGTACTTC
-	TRBV3-1/TRBV3-2	-	16	TRBJ1-1	CASSQDLGSLNTEAFF	TGTGCCAGCAGCCAAGATCTGGGCAGCCTGAACACTGAAGCTTTCTTT
-	TRBV18	-	13	TRBJ1-1	CASSPEGRGEAFF	TGTGCCAGCTCACCAGAAGGCAGGGGTGAAGCTTTCTTT
TRBD1	TRBV19	-	14	TRBJ2-1	CASRLDRAYNEQFF	TGTGCCAGTAGGTTGGACAGGGCTTACAATGAGCAGTTCTTC
-	TRBV5-4	-	16	TRBJ2-7	CASSLEATRGAYEQYF	TGTGCCAGCAGCTTGGAGGCGACTAGAGGTGCCTACGAGCAGTACTTC
-	TRBV3-1/TRBV3-2	once	15	TRBJ2-5	CASSYYDTTQETQYF	TGTGCCAGCAGCTATTATGACACCACACAAGAGACCCAGTACTTC
TRBD2	TRBV27	-	16	TRBJ2-5	CASSLRGLAGTKTQYF	TGTGCCAGCAGTTTAAGGGGCCTAGCGGGGACCAAGACCCAGTACTTC
-	TRBV7-9	-	16	TRBJ2-1	CASSLGHSGSDNEQFF	TGTGCCAGCAGCTTAGGCCATAGCGGTTCCGACAATGAGCAGTTCTTC
-	TRBV12-3/TRBV12-4	-	13	TRBJ1-2	CASSLKPGQGYTF	TGTGCCAGCAGTTTAAAGCCAGGGCAAGGCTACACCTTC
-	TRBV2	-	14	TRBJ1-5	CASSGGSGNQPQHF	TGTGCCAGCAGTGGAGGATCTGGCAATCAGCCCCAGCATTTT
TRBD2	TRBV4-1	once	17	TRBJ2-1	CASSHILAEKDPNEQFF	TGCGCCAGCAGCCACATACTAGCGGAAAAGGATCCCAATGAGCAGTTCTTC
-	TRBV7-3	-	15	TRBJ2-1	CASSPLGAAYNEQFF	TGTGCCAGCAGCCCTTTGGGGGCGGCCTACAATGAGCAGTTCTTC
TRBD1	TRBV19	-	15	TRBJ1-5	CASTRGQGGNQPQHF	TGTGCCAGTACTCGGGGACAGGGGGGGAATCAGCCCCAGCATTTT
TRBD1	TRBV5-1	-	17	TRBJ2-1	CASSYRGQSHSYNEQFF	TGCGCCAGCAGCTATCGGGGACAGTCACACTCCTACAATGAGCAGTTCTTC
-	TRBV6-5	-	14	TRBJ2-4	CASSQWDKKNIQYF	TGTGCCAGCAGTCAATGGGACAAGAAAAACATTCAGTACTTC
-	TRBV28	-	12	TRBJ2-1	CASTTGVNEQFF	TGTGCCAGCACCACAGGCGTCAATGAGCAGTTCTTC